This is a list of T cell receptor beta chains from one sample in a study of response to subunit inactivated influenza vaccine. TCRdb re-analysed the RT-PCR reads in MiXCR, keeping a single row per CDR3 protein. The sample carries roughly 500,000 distinct CDR3 sequences, approximately 15% recorded once. Material: CD4+ T cells sorted from PBMCs, obtained 23 to 25 months after vaccination. Receptors originate from a man aged 50 to 75 who received an inactivated influenza vaccine. CDR3s include the opening cysteine and the closing phenylalanine or tryptophan. The order of the fields is CDR3 DNA, CDR3 protein, D gene, clone size, V gene, J gene. The D gene is left open where the match is weak. For some rows the clone size is stated as once, few or many, or as a class when expanded; others skip it.

cdr3_nt: TGCGCCAGCAGCCGGACAGGGTCGAATGAAAAACTGTTTTTT
cdr3_aa: CASSRTGSNEKLFF
d_call: TRBD1
clone_size: few
v_call: TRBV5-1
j_call: TRBJ1-4

cdr3_nt: TGCGCCAGCAGCTTGGGGGCTAGCGGGCACTCTTCGGGAGAGACCCAGTACTTC
cdr3_aa: CASSLGASGHSSGETQYF
d_call: TRBD2
clone_size: NA
v_call: TRBV5-1
j_call: TRBJ2-5

cdr3_nt: TGTGCCACCAATCGGGGGAGCTCCTACAATGAGCAGTTCTTC
cdr3_aa: CATNRGSSYNEQFF
d_call: NA
clone_size: many
v_call: TRBV15
j_call: TRBJ2-1

cdr3_nt: TGTGCCAGCAGTTATCAGCCTGGGACTAGAGTAATCCGGGAGCTGTTTTTT
cdr3_aa: CASSYQPGTRVIRELFF
d_call: TRBD2
clone_size: few
v_call: TRBV6-2/TRBV6-3
j_call: TRBJ2-2

cdr3_nt: TGTGCCAGCAGTGTAGGCGGGGGGGCAAGCTCCTACAATGAGCAGTTCTTC
cdr3_aa: CASSVGGGASSYNEQFF
d_call: TRBD2
clone_size: NA
v_call: TRBV6-1
j_call: TRBJ2-1

cdr3_nt: TGTGCCAGCACCTCGGAGGGACAGACTATCGGAGATACGCAGTATTTT
cdr3_aa: CASTSEGQTIGDTQYF
d_call: NA
clone_size: few
v_call: TRBV28
j_call: TRBJ2-3

cdr3_nt: TGTGCCATCAAAGACACAGGGTTGAACACTGAAGCTTTCTTT
cdr3_aa: CAIKDTGLNTEAFF
d_call: NA
clone_size: few
v_call: TRBV10-3
j_call: TRBJ1-1

cdr3_nt: TGCAGTGCTAGGGACAGCGGTTACGAGCAGTACTTC
cdr3_aa: CSARDSGYEQYF
d_call: NA
clone_size: many
v_call: TRBV20-1
j_call: TRBJ2-7

cdr3_nt: TGTGCCAGCAGCTTAGGTCTTGGCCCTTCATTGTTTTTT
cdr3_aa: CASSLGLGPSLFF
d_call: NA
clone_size: many
v_call: TRBV7-9
j_call: TRBJ1-4

cdr3_nt: TGTGCCAGCAGCCAAGTTGGGAACACTGAAGCTTTCTTT
cdr3_aa: CASSQVGNTEAFF
d_call: NA
clone_size: many
v_call: TRBV3-1
j_call: TRBJ1-1

cdr3_nt: TGCAGTGCTAGAGTGGGTAGCGGGACAGATACGCAGTATTTT
cdr3_aa: CSARVGSGTDTQYF
d_call: TRBD2
clone_size: many
v_call: TRBV20-1
j_call: TRBJ2-3

cdr3_nt: TGCGCCAGCAGCCCCCCTGGGCTCGTCTCCTACAATGAGCAGTTCTTC
cdr3_aa: CASSPPGLVSYNEQFF
d_call: NA
clone_size: few
v_call: TRBV5-1
j_call: TRBJ2-1

cdr3_nt: TGTGCTAGAGAGGACAGGGGCTCAGAAGTCACCGGGGAGCTGTTTTTT
cdr3_aa: CAREDRGSEVTGELFF
d_call: TRBD1
clone_size: NA
v_call: TRAV2/TRAV8-7
j_call: TRBJ2-2

cdr3_nt: TGTGCCAGCAGTTTGGCATTGAACACCGGGGAGCTGTTTTTT
cdr3_aa: CASSLALNTGELFF
d_call: NA
clone_size: many
v_call: TRBV5-1
j_call: TRBJ2-2

cdr3_nt: TGCGCCAGCAGCTTGGGTTCCGGGGAGCTGTTTTTT
cdr3_aa: CASSLGSGELFF
d_call: NA
clone_size: many
v_call: TRBV5-1
j_call: TRBJ2-2

cdr3_nt: TGCGCCAGCAGCGCCGGGACTAGTAACTATGAGCAGTTCTTC
cdr3_aa: CASSAGTSNYEQFF
d_call: TRBD2
clone_size: NA
v_call: TRBV5-1
j_call: TRBJ2-1

cdr3_nt: TGCAGCGCCTTCGGACTAACCAATGAGCAGTTCTTC
cdr3_aa: CSAFGLTNEQFF
d_call: NA
clone_size: NA
v_call: TRBV29-1
j_call: TRBJ2-1

cdr3_nt: TGTGCCAGCCGGCAGCGGGAGGCCACAGATACGCAGTATTTT
cdr3_aa: CASRQREATDTQYF
d_call: TRBD2
clone_size: many
v_call: TRBV12-3/TRBV12-4
j_call: TRBJ2-3

cdr3_nt: TGTGCCAGCAGCGTAGGTAGCGCTGGGGCCAACGTCCTGACTTTC
cdr3_aa: CASSVGSAGANVLTF
d_call: NA
clone_size: NA
v_call: TRBV9
j_call: TRBJ2-6

cdr3_nt: TGTGCCAGCAGGCCGGGGGTAAACACCGGGGAGCTGTTTTTT
cdr3_aa: CASRPGVNTGELFF
d_call: NA
clone_size: many
v_call: TRBV12-3/TRBV12-4
j_call: TRBJ2-2

cdr3_nt: TGCAGCGTCGGGGACAGAGTGACCCAGTACTTC
cdr3_aa: CSVGDRVTQYF
d_call: TRBD1
clone_size: NA
v_call: TRBV29-1
j_call: TRBJ2-5

cdr3_nt: TGTGCCAGCAGTACGAGTCTGGGTGGGGTTGAAAAACTGTTTTTT
cdr3_aa: CASSTSLGGVEKLFF
d_call: NA
clone_size: NA
v_call: TRBV27
j_call: TRBJ1-4

cdr3_nt: TGTGCCAGCAGTTTTAGCGGGGGGGCGTATGAGACCCAGTACTTC
cdr3_aa: CASSFSGGAYETQYF
d_call: TRBD2
clone_size: few
v_call: TRBV12-3/TRBV12-4
j_call: TRBJ2-5

cdr3_nt: TGCAGCGTTTACCGGGACAGGGGAGGGGGCTACACCTTC
cdr3_aa: CSVYRDRGGGYTF
d_call: TRBD1
clone_size: once
v_call: TRBV29-1
j_call: TRBJ1-2

cdr3_nt: TGTGCCGTGGAGCGCAACTATGGCTACACCTTC
cdr3_aa: CAVERNYGYTF
d_call: NA
clone_size: NA
v_call: TRBV28
j_call: TRBJ1-2

cdr3_nt: TGCAGTGCTAGAGATCTGGCAGGGAGAGATACCCAGTACTTC
cdr3_aa: CSARDLAGRDTQYF
d_call: NA
clone_size: few
v_call: TRBV20-1
j_call: TRBJ2-5

cdr3_nt: TGCGCCAGCAGTGAAGGGGTCTATAATTCACCCCTCCACTTT
cdr3_aa: CASSEGVYNSPLHF
d_call: NA
clone_size: many
v_call: TRBV5-1
j_call: TRBJ1-6

cdr3_nt: TGTGCCAGCTCACCAGTCGGGGCAGCCCAAGAGACCCAGTACTTC
cdr3_aa: CASSPVGAAQETQYF
d_call: NA
clone_size: many
v_call: TRBV18
j_call: TRBJ2-5

cdr3_nt: TGCGCCAGCAGCTTGACGGCAGACCATGGCTACACCTTC
cdr3_aa: CASSLTADHGYTF
d_call: NA
clone_size: once
v_call: TRBV5-1
j_call: TRBJ1-2

cdr3_nt: TGTGCCAGCAGTTCATTTTCGGGACTAGCGGGAGTGAATGAGCAGTTCTTC
cdr3_aa: CASSSFSGLAGVNEQFF
d_call: TRBD2
clone_size: NA
v_call: TRBV7-6
j_call: TRBJ2-1

cdr3_nt: TGTGCCAGTACGGGGGGTAGATCCTACGAGCAGTACTTC
cdr3_aa: CASTGGRSYEQYF
d_call: TRBD2
clone_size: few
v_call: TRBV7-9
j_call: TRBJ2-7

cdr3_nt: TGCAGTGCTAGACATGGACAGGGGGCAAGGAATACGCAGTATTTT
cdr3_aa: CSARHGQGARNTQYF
d_call: TRBD1
clone_size: NA
v_call: TRBV20-1
j_call: TRBJ2-3

cdr3_nt: TGCAGTGCTAGAGGACAGGGCAGTGGCGGGGGTAACACCGGGGAGCTGTTTTTT
cdr3_aa: CSARGQGSGGGNTGELFF
d_call: NA
clone_size: few
v_call: TRBV20-1
j_call: TRBJ2-2

cdr3_nt: TGTGCCAGCAGATTAGGACAGGGCGGCAATCAGCCCCAGCATTTT
cdr3_aa: CASRLGQGGNQPQHF
d_call: TRBD1
clone_size: few
v_call: TRBV12-3/TRBV12-4
j_call: TRBJ1-5

cdr3_nt: TGTGCCATCAGGACCGTCGACGGGAGGGCCTGGGACACCGGGGAGCTGTTTTTT
cdr3_aa: CAIRTVDGRAWDTGELFF
d_call: TRBD2
clone_size: many
v_call: TRBV10-3
j_call: TRBJ2-2

cdr3_nt: TGCGCCAGCAGCTTGGCCTCTCAGTACGAGCAGTACTTC
cdr3_aa: CASSLASQYEQYF
d_call: NA
clone_size: few
v_call: TRBV5-1
j_call: TRBJ2-7

cdr3_nt: TGCAGTGCTAGTTGGCGGGAGGGCTACAATGAGCAGTTCTTC
cdr3_aa: CSASWREGYNEQFF
d_call: TRBD2
clone_size: few
v_call: TRBV20-1
j_call: TRBJ2-1

cdr3_nt: TGTGCCACCAGCAGAGATGGCCAGGGGACAGATACGCAGTATTTT
cdr3_aa: CATSRDGQGTDTQYF
d_call: NA
clone_size: few
v_call: TRBV15
j_call: TRBJ2-3

cdr3_nt: NA
cdr3_aa: CASSTSKDSTNYGYTF
d_call: NA
clone_size: NA
v_call: TRBV27
j_call: TRBJ1-2

cdr3_nt: TGTGCCAGCCGCATCGATGGACTAGGATTCAATGAGCAGTTCTTC
cdr3_aa: CASRIDGLGFNEQFF
d_call: TRBD2
clone_size: NA
v_call: TRBV27
j_call: TRBJ2-1

cdr3_nt: TGTGCCAGCAGCCTGAACCCCGAGGTCGGTGAAAAACTGTTTTTT
cdr3_aa: CASSLNPEVGEKLFF
d_call: NA
clone_size: NA
v_call: TRBV7-9
j_call: TRBJ1-4

cdr3_nt: TGCGCCAGCAACCCCCAGGGTTGGAATTCACCCCTCCACTTT
cdr3_aa: CASNPQGWNSPLHF
d_call: NA
clone_size: NA
v_call: TRBV10-2
j_call: TRBJ1-6

cdr3_nt: TGCAGTGCTAACCGGGACACCCGATCCAATGAGCAGTTCTTC
cdr3_aa: CSANRDTRSNEQFF
d_call: NA
clone_size: few
v_call: TRBV20-1
j_call: TRBJ2-1

cdr3_nt: TGTGCCAGCAGCTTAGATCTAGGGCAAGAGACCCAGTACTTC
cdr3_aa: CASSLDLGQETQYF
d_call: NA
clone_size: NA
v_call: TRBV7-9
j_call: TRBJ2-5

cdr3_nt: TGCAGTGCTAGAGACCCAGGCGGTCGAAACATTCAGTACTTC
cdr3_aa: CSARDPGGRNIQYF
d_call: NA
clone_size: NA
v_call: TRBV20-1
j_call: TRBJ2-4

cdr3_nt: TGTGCCAGCAGCCCGACCGGGGGCACCGGGGAGCTGTTTTTT
cdr3_aa: CASSPTGGTGELFF
d_call: NA
clone_size: few
v_call: TRBV5-6
j_call: TRBJ2-2

cdr3_nt: TGTGCCAGCATGTACAGGGGGCGCGGTGAAAAACTGTTTTTT
cdr3_aa: CASMYRGRGEKLFF
d_call: TRBD1
clone_size: NA
v_call: TRBV6-1
j_call: TRBJ1-4

cdr3_nt: TGCAGTGCTAGAGATCAGTCATGGAACACCAATGAGCAGTTCTTC
cdr3_aa: CSARDQSWNTNEQFF
d_call: NA
clone_size: NA
v_call: TRBV20-1
j_call: TRBJ2-1

cdr3_nt: TGTGCCAGCAGCACCCGGGACACGGCAGATACGCAGTATTTT
cdr3_aa: CASSTRDTADTQYF
d_call: NA
clone_size: NA
v_call: TRBV5-4
j_call: TRBJ2-3

cdr3_nt: TGCGCCAGCAGCTTGAATGGGGATCAGCCCCAGCATTTT
cdr3_aa: CASSLNGDQPQHF
d_call: NA
clone_size: NA
v_call: TRBV5-1
j_call: TRBJ1-5

cdr3_nt: TGCAGTGCTAGAGACCTGAACCGGGACTTAAACCCCAACGTCCTGACTTTC
cdr3_aa: CSARDLNRDLNPNVLTF
d_call: NA
clone_size: NA
v_call: TRBV20-1
j_call: TRBJ2-6

cdr3_nt: TGTGCCAGCAGTAGCACGTGGAGCTCCTACAATGAGCAGTTCTTC
cdr3_aa: CASSSTWSSYNEQFF
d_call: NA
clone_size: many
v_call: TRBV3-1
j_call: TRBJ2-1

cdr3_nt: TGTGCCAGCAGCCCCGGACTAGCGGGAGTGGGCTACAATGAGCAGCTCTTC
cdr3_aa: CASSPGLAGVGYNEQLF
d_call: TRBD2
clone_size: NA
v_call: TRBV5-6
j_call: TRBJ2-1

cdr3_nt: TGCGCCAGCAGCTTGGAGTCAGGGGGATCGTTTTCACCCCTCCACTTT
cdr3_aa: CASSLESGGSFSPLHF
d_call: TRBD1
clone_size: few
v_call: TRBV5-1
j_call: TRBJ1-6

cdr3_nt: TGCAGCGGAACGACTAGCGGGTCGAACACCGGGGAGCTGTTTTTT
cdr3_aa: CSGTTSGSNTGELFF
d_call: TRBD2
clone_size: few
v_call: TRBV29-1
j_call: TRBJ2-2

cdr3_nt: TGTGCCAGCAGCGGTACGGGGTACTATTCCTACAATGAGCAGTTCTTC
cdr3_aa: CASSGTGYYSYNEQFF
d_call: NA
clone_size: NA
v_call: TRBV7-9
j_call: TRBJ2-1

cdr3_nt: TGTGCCAGCAGCCCACGCGGGAGCTCCTACAATGAGCAGTTCTTC
cdr3_aa: CASSPRGSSYNEQFF
d_call: TRBD2
clone_size: few
v_call: TRBV9
j_call: TRBJ2-1

cdr3_nt: TGTGCCAGCAGTCAGAGACTAGGCGACACAGATACGCAGTATTTT
cdr3_aa: CASSQRLGDTDTQYF
d_call: NA
clone_size: many
v_call: TRBV12-3/TRBV12-4
j_call: TRBJ2-3

cdr3_nt: TGCAGTGCTAGCGCTACCCTCGTGAGCGGGGATTACAATGAGCAGTTCTTC
cdr3_aa: CSASATLVSGDYNEQFF
d_call: TRBD2
clone_size: once
v_call: TRBV20-1
j_call: TRBJ2-1

cdr3_nt: TGTGCCAGCTCACCACTACGGACAGGTCCCAATGAGCAGTTCTTC
cdr3_aa: CASSPLRTGPNEQFF
d_call: TRBD1
clone_size: few
v_call: TRBV18
j_call: TRBJ2-1